In its sample, the clone carrying this TCR beta chain was seen a few times. The sample is drawn from a study of blood T cell repertoires in COVID-19. The germline V gene has CDR1 SEHNR and CDR2 FQNEAQ (reference sequence). Trimming took off 5 bases at V and 9 bases at J, with 10 bases between the two ends. This CDR3 is built from 12 residues. The study assigned cohorts using participant-reported clinical history. As handled by the study authors: Amplified reference gene primers provided the basis for estimating nucleated cell counts. Repertoires were generated with immunoSEQ multiplex PCR, while TCRdb's copy carries only in-frame clones and drops some. The DNA gave D and trimming, while V, J and clone size come from that table. The sample lists about 350,000 clones, roughly 90% occurring once.

This TCR was sampled from a woman aged 30 to 39 who had recovered from COVID-19. The material sequenced was PBMCs or T cells enriched from blood (not recorded which). This chain connects TRBV7-9 to TRBJ2-2; a possible D gene is TRBD1 (6 bases). The chain's CDR3 is CASSIQGWELFF. For the CDR3, the DNA is TGTGCCAGCAGCATACAGGGATGGGAGCTGTTTTTT.